Below are 10 T cell receptor beta chains sequenced from a single sample in a study of blood T cells in healthy people across ages. Using a J-beta primer mix together with a sample-barcoded 5' primer, a second PCR was run for about 6 to 12 cycles. Via MiXCR, TCRdb re-called the 5' RACE reads, giving one row per CDR3 protein. The table has around 900,000 distinct CDR3 sequences, roughly 51% seen once. Sequenced input: blood. Receptor source: an older woman in good health.

This clonotype has only a few counts. The chain couples TRBV7-3 to TRBJ1-1, with TRBD1 matching 9 bases. Per germline, CDR1 SGHTA and CDR2 FQGTGA. The V gene end was trimmed by 4 bases and the J gene end by 5 bases; junction bases not matched to a gene: 8. The CDR3 contains 15 residues. CDR3 nucleotides: TGTGCCAGCAGCTCCGGGGACAGGGTTGGGACTGAAGCTTTCTTT. This gives the protein CASSSGDRVGTEAFF. Drawing the rest from reference TRBV7-3 and TRBJ1-1, the complete variable domain is GAGVSQTPSNKVTEKGKYVELRCDPISGHTALYWYRQSLGQGPEFLIYFQGTGAADDSGLPNDRFFAVRPEGSVSTLKIQRTERGDSAVYLCASSSGDRVGTEAFFGQGTRLTVV.

This clonotype was observed a handful of times. The chain uses TRBV27 and TRBJ2-7; 10 nucleotides align to TRBD2. There are 15 residues in the CDR3. J lost 4 bases, V lost 4 bases, and 7 bases had no gene match. CDR1 is MNHEY and CDR2 is SMNVEV in the germline V gene (reference sequence). The CDR3 DNA is TGTGCCAGCAGTTCTGAACCGGGACTAGCGTACGAGCAGTACTTC. It codes for CASSSEPGLAYEQYF.

This clonotype has more than one count but fewer than ten. The V and J genes are TRBV10-2 and TRBJ1-4, with D possibly matching TRBD1 (5 bases). The germline V gene has CDR1 WSHSY and CDR2 SAAADI. This CDR3 has 11 amino acids. Trimming shortened V by 7 bases and J by 14 bases, and 14 bases separated the two germline ends. CDR3 protein: CASKETGTLFF. The CDR3 nucleotides read TGCGCCAGCAAAGAGACCGGGACGCTGTTTTTT.

The gene calls are TRBV6-6 and TRBJ2-7, with 8 bases fitting TRBD1. CDR3 length: 17 amino acids. Trimming removed 0 bases from V and 9 bases from J; junction bases left unmatched: 16. The germline V gene has CDR1 MNHNY and CDR2 SVGAGI (reference sequence). The CDR3 here is CASSYSSGQGSSWGQYF. The CDR3 region has the DNA TGTGCCAGCAGTTACTCCTCAGGACAGGGCTCTAGTTGGGGGCAGTACTTC.

V gene TRBV3-1 combines with J gene TRBJ2-3; 7 bases align to TRBD2. Germline V gene lookup returns CDR1 LGHDT and CDR2 YNNKEL (reference sequence). Trimming at V came to 1 base and at J to 4 bases, leaving 2 bases not matched to a gene. This CDR3 has 14 residues. The CDR3 coding sequence is TGTGCCAGCAGCCAAGGGACTAGACCAGATACGCAGTATTTT. It translates to CASSQGTRPDTQYF.

This clonotype has more than one count but fewer than ten. The V call is TRBV20-1, the J call TRBJ2-7, with a weak D call TRBD2 (6 bases). The CDR3 is 18 residues long. Trimming shortened V by 0 bases and J by 2 bases, and 23 bases separated the two germline ends. Per germline, CDR1 DFQATT and CDR2 SNEGSKA (reference sequence). Here the CDR3 reads CSAREDGGPFSSTYEQYF. CDR3 DNA sequence: TGCAGTGCTAGAGAGGACGGGGGTCCCTTCTCTTCTACCTACGAGCAGTACTTC.

The chain recombines TRBV20-1 with TRBJ2-3; D is undetermined. CDR1 is DFQATT and CDR2 is SNEGSKA in the germline V gene (reference sequence). The CDR3 consists of 10 residues. With 6 bases removed from V and 6 bases from J, the gap between germline ends came to 7 bases. The DNA of the CDR3 is TGCAGTGCCAGGATCGATACGCAGTATTTT. Protein sequence: CSARIDTQYF.

This clonotype was picked up a small number of times. The chain recombines TRBV5-4 with TRBJ1-5; a possible D gene is TRBD1 (5 bases). CDR3 size: 15 residues. Looked up from germline, CDR1 is SGHNT and CDR2 is YYREEE (reference sequence). The V end lost 5 bases, the J end lost 0 bases, and 12 bases lay between the germline ends. The CDR3 loop reads CASSYGGNSNQPQHF. The CDR3, as DNA: TGTGCCAGCAGTTACGGGGGAAATAGCAATCAGCCCCAGCATTTT.

The chain is built from TRBV6-1 and TRBJ1-2; 9 positions agree with TRBD1. V dropped 2 bases and J dropped 6; count of bases not matched to a gene: 10. CDR1 MNHNS and CDR2 SASEGT come from the germline V gene. The length of the CDR3 is 16 residues. As DNA, the CDR3 is TGTGCCAGCAGTGAACCAGGGAGACAGGGGGTAAATGGCTACACCTTC. Residues: CASSEPGRQGVNGYTF.

As regards this clonotype: The junction and the germline gene differ at one end; a read error may be behind it. This chain connects TRBV20-1 to TRBJ2-1; 7 bases agree with TRBD2. The germline CDR1 and CDR2 sequences are DFQATT and SNEGSKA (reference sequence). The CDR3 loop spans 13 amino acids. DNA for the CDR3: TGCAGTGCCCGGACTAGTGGGTACAATGAGCGGTACTTC. Translating gives CSARTSGYNERYF.